One sample yielded the 24 T cell receptor beta chains listed below, sequenced in a study of human T cells and chemical hapten exposure. TCRdb fed the RACE reads into MiXCR, producing one record per CDR3 protein. Counted here are under 45,000 distinct CDR3 sequences, roughly 10% occurring once; the ten biggest clones make up about 6%. Time point: pre-sensitization, week 0. Indicated treatment: therapeutic diphenylcyclopropenone sensitization with weekly scalp DPC. The source material was whole blood, sampled in connection with sensitization to the hapten diphenylcyclopropenone (DPC). The receptors originated from a man under 40 with alopecia areata. Some clones in this sample may be carry-over from other donors' samples.

This chain links TRBV6-4 with TRBJ2-1; 11 bases are a match to TRBD2. Trimming cost V 2 bases and J 10 bases; bases outside gene matches: 13. The CDR3 has 17 amino acids. The germline V gene encodes CDR1 MRHNA and CDR2 SNTAGT. In DNA form, the CDR3 reads TGTGCCAGCAGTGACCCGCAAACTAGCGGGAGCTCCCAGGAGCAGTTCTTC. It translates to CASSDPQTSGSSQEQFF.

The chain employs TRBV6-4 and TRBJ2-3, with a tentative D call TRBD2 (7 bases). Trimming pared 6 bases from V and 1 base from J, leaving 20 bases between. CDR1 is MRHNA, CDR2 SNTAGT, per germline. The CDR3 spans 17 residues. The CDR3 sequence is CASSPGGGGQGTDTQYF. The CDR3 DNA reads as TGTGCCAGCAGCCCCGGCGGCGGGGGCCAGGGCACAGATACGCAGTATTTT.

This clonotype occurred a few times. V is TRBV7-2 and J is TRBJ2-5, with TRBD2 matching 11 bases. The CDR3 is 15 residues long. V trimming: 4 bases; J trimming: 5 bases; junction bases outside the gene matches: 6. Germline V CDR1 and CDR2: SGHTA, FQGNSA. The CDR3 sequence is CASSSSGRPDETQYF. CDR3 in DNA: TGTGCCAGCAGCTCTAGCGGGAGGCCGGACGAGACCCAGTACTTC.

This clonotype was recorded at least ten times. Relative to the germline gene, one junction end is altered; a read error may explain this. The CDR3 reads CASSAIGSGGRSDF. Here the CDR3 DNA reads TGTGCCAGCAGCGCTATAGGGAGCGGGGGCAGGTCGGACTTC. The rearrangement uses TRBV11-2 and TRBJ2-7; 8 bases match TRBD2. The length of the CDR3 is 14 residues. The V gene's germline CDR1 is SGHAT and CDR2 FQNNGV. The variable domain in full, with the rest retrieved from reference TRBV11-2 and TRBJ2-7, is EAGVAQSPRYKIIEKRQSVAFWCNPISGHATLYWYQQILGQGPKLLIQFQNNGVVDDSQLPKDRFSAERLKGVDSTLKIQPAKLEDSAVYLCASSAIGSGGRSDFGPGTRLTVT.

This clonotype showed up just a few times. This chain joins TRBV6-2 or TRBV6-3 and TRBJ2-3; perhaps TRBD2 as D (5 bases). V lost 8 bases to trimming and J lost 4 bases, with 13 bases between them. The CDR3 sequence is 13 residues long. The germline V gene encodes CDR1 MNHEY and CDR2 SVGEGT. DNA for the CDR3: TGTGCCAGCGGGAGTCGTTGGGCAGATACGCAGTATTTT. Translating gives CASGSRWADTQYF.

The chain has TRBV15 and TRBJ1-3; D gene ambiguous. The V end lost 0 bases, the J end lost 1 base, and 10 bases lay between the germline ends. This CDR3 region has 16 residues. Per germline, CDR1 LNHNV and CDR2 YYDKDF (reference sequence). The CDR3 protein is CATSRDRAGSGNTIYF. DNA for the CDR3: TGTGCCACCAGCAGAGATCGGGCGGGGTCTGGAAACACCATATATTTT.

This clonotype was counted many times. The chain links TRBV5-8 to TRBJ2-3, with D possibly matching TRBD2 (5 bases). The V end was cut by 2 bases, the J end by 0 bases, with 13 bases between. The CDR3 has 16 residues. Germline V lookup: CDR1 SGHTS, CDR2 YDEGEE. The CDR3 nucleotides are TGTGCCAGCAGCTTCCGACTACACCCTAGCACAGATACGCAGTATTTT. This sequence encodes CASSFRLHPSTDTQYF.

The table lists this clonotype with many counts. The chain couples TRBV6-1 to TRBJ1-5; D gene unclear. The CDR3 consists of 13 residues. From germline, CDR1 is MNHNS and CDR2 SASEGT. V gave up 7 bases and J gave up 5 bases, with 12 bases separating them. The CDR3 region is CASNSDGDQPQHF. The DNA of the CDR3 is TGTGCCAGCAATTCTGACGGCGATCAGCCCCAGCATTTT.

The chain links TRBV4-3 to TRBJ2-2, with D unresolved. The V end was cut by 0 bases, the J end by 6 bases, with 5 bases between. This CDR3 is 13 amino acids long. Per germline, CDR1 LGHNA and CDR2 YSLEER. CDR3 loop: CASSQDYPGELFF. The CDR3 DNA sequence: TGCGCCAGCAGCCAAGATTATCCCGGGGAGCTGTTTTTT.

The V and J genes are TRBV19 and TRBJ1-5, with D hard to call. Trimming took off 3 bases at V and 4 bases at J, with 7 bases between the two ends. The V gene's germline CDR1 is LNHDA and CDR2 SQIVND (reference sequence). The CDR3 extends over 13 amino acids. For the CDR3, the DNA is TGTGCCAGTAGTATGAAGTTTAATCAGCCCCAGCATTTT. It is translated as CASSMKFNQPQHF.

In this sample, this clonotype turned up many times. V and J are TRBV9 and TRBJ1-2, with TRBD1 as a possible D gene (5 bases). This CDR3 is built from 14 residues. Germline-derived CDR1 and CDR2 are SGDLS and YYNGEE. The V end lost 0 bases, the J end lost 6 bases, and 12 bases lay between the germline ends. Written as DNA, the CDR3 is TGTGCCAGCAGCGTAGCCGCCCAGGGAAATGGCTACACCTTC. It yields the protein CASSVAAQGNGYTF.

This clonotype was counted many times. This rearrangement joins TRBV5-6 to TRBJ2-7; D perhaps matches TRBD2 (6 bases). This CDR3 has 14 amino acids. Between the trimmed V and J ends, which lost 4 bases and 3 bases, there was a span of 14 bases. Germline V gene data show CDR1 as SGHDT and CDR2 as YYEEEE. The DNA for the CDR3 is TGTGCCAGCAGCGAGGGACTTCGGGACTACGAGCAGTACGTC. Amino acid sequence: CASSEGLRDYEQYV.

V usage is TRBV7-9 and J usage is TRBJ1-4, with TRBD1 identical over 9 bases. Germline CDR1 is SEHNR and CDR2 is FQNEAQ (reference sequence). With V trimmed by 5 bases and J by 7 bases, 8 bases remained unmatched. The CDR3 extends over 15 amino acids. The DNA of the CDR3 is TGTGCCAGCAGCCCGACCGGGACAGGGAGTGAAAAACTGTTTTTT. Translated: CASSPTGTGSEKLFF.

V and J are TRBV10-3 and TRBJ2-7; 7 bases are a match to TRBD1. CDR1 ENHRY and CDR2 SYGVKD come from the germline V gene. The CDR3 length is 12 residues. J lost 9 bases, V lost 10 bases, and 12 bases had no gene match. CDR3 loop: CATSTGAGWQYV. The CDR3 DNA follows: TGTGCCACCTCAACAGGGGCCGGGTGGCAGTACGTC.

This clonotype was seen many times. The rearrangement links TRBV30 to TRBJ2-7, with D possibly TRBD1 on 6 matching bases. CDR3 length: 13 amino acids. Germline loops: CDR1 GTSNPN, CDR2 SVGIG (reference sequence). V gave up 7 bases and J gave up 3 bases, with 16 bases separating them. The CDR3 DNA sequence: TGTGCCTACAACCGGACAGTCTTCTACGAGCAGTACGTC. Its protein is CAYNRTVFYEQYV.

The chain couples TRBV18 to TRBJ1-4; TRBD1 agrees at 7 bases. The CDR3 is 17 residues long. CDR1 is KGHSH, CDR2 LQKENI, per germline. J was trimmed by 9 bases and V by 3 bases; bases with no gene match: 16. The CDR3 DNA reads as TGTGCCAGCTCACCGTTCCCAGGACAGGCCGGAGGGAAAAAACTGTTTTTT. Translating gives CASSPFPGQAGGKKLFF.

This clonotype was counted many times. The rearrangement links TRBV3-1 to TRBJ1-2, with D possibly TRBD1 on 6 matching bases. Trimming stripped 2 bases from V and 5 bases from J, with 18 bases between. CDR3 length: 16 amino acids. Germline V CDR1 and CDR2: LGHDT, YNNKEL (reference sequence). As DNA, the CDR3 is TGTGCCAGCAGCCAATTCCCGGGGGGCGATCGTTATGGCTACACCTTC. Residues: CASSQFPGGDRYGYTF.

This clonotype came up a few times. In DNA form, the CDR3 reads TGTGCCAGCATGCCAGGGGGCAGCTATGGCTACACCTTC. Translated, it gives CASMPGGSYGYTF. The chain employs TRBV5-5 and TRBJ1-2, with TRBD1 identical over 8 bases. Germline-derived CDR1 and CDR2 are SGHKS and YYEKEE (reference sequence). Trimming cost V 6 bases and J 4 bases; bases outside gene matches: 5. The CDR3 spans 13 residues.

This clonotype was counted many times. The CDR3 spells CASSFDTGRVTGELFF. The DNA of the CDR3 is TGTGCCAGCAGCTTTGATACCGGGAGGGTCACCGGGGAGCTGTTTTTT. The chain links TRBV7-6 to TRBJ2-2; 8 positions agree with TRBD2. The germline CDR1 and CDR2 sequences are SGHVS and FNYEAQ. V was pared by 3 bases and J by 4 bases, with 7 bases of the junction left unmatched. The length of the CDR3 is 16 residues.

The DNA of the CDR3 is TGTGCCAGCTCACCACCGGTGGCGGCAGCGAGGAGCTCCTACGAGCAGTACGTC. This translates into CASSPPVAAARSSYEQYV. The chain uses TRBV18 and TRBJ2-7; D is unresolved. Trimming took 0 bases from V and 0 from J, leaving 18 bases between them. There are 18 residues in the CDR3. Germline CDR1 and CDR2: KGHSH and LQKENI.

At least ten counts were recorded for this clonotype. The genes are TRBV7-6 and TRBJ1-1; D call uncertain. V was cut by 1 base and J by 4 bases, with 10 bases left in between. There are 14 residues in the CDR3. From germline, CDR1 is SGHVS and CDR2 FNYEAQ. As DNA, the CDR3 is TGTGCCAGCAGCTTAGAACTGGTCAGCACTGAAGCTTTCTTT. It translates to CASSLELVSTEAFF.

This clonotype was seen at least ten times. The rearrangement uses TRBV14 and TRBJ2-7; 7 nucleotides line up with TRBD1. This CDR3 contains 13 residues. V lost 2 bases and J lost 6; bases outside the gene matches: 4. Germline lookup yields CDR1 SGHDN and CDR2 FVKESK. This CDR3 is CASSQHPGGEQYF. The DNA of the CDR3 is TGTGCCAGCAGCCAACACCCAGGGGGCGAGCAGTACTTC.

The rearrangement uses TRBV18 and TRBJ1-4; perhaps TRBD1 as D (5 bases). Trimming removed 0 bases at V and 0 bases at J, with 14 bases between. The germline V gene encodes CDR1 KGHSH and CDR2 LQKENI. The CDR3 loop spans 18 amino acids. CDR3 nucleotides: TGTGCCAGCTCACCACCACGGACGGGGCGAACAACTAATGAAAAACTGTTTTTT. Translation gives CASSPPRTGRTTNEKLFF.

This clonotype was found many times. The chain carries TRBV6-2 or TRBV6-3 and TRBJ2-1; weak D call: TRBD2 (6 bases). CDR1 and CDR2 (germline): MNHEY, SVGEGT. The germline V and J ends were trimmed by 4 bases and 10 bases, with 11 bases remaining between them. The CDR3 is 12 residues long. The CDR3: CASSFIREEQFF. The CDR3 DNA reads TGTGCCAGCAGTTTCATTCGGGAGGAGCAGTTCTTC.